Described below is a single T cell receptor beta chain sequence and its context. Its specificity is unknown. This sample includes further DNA sequences coding for the same CDR3. The data derive from a study of cytomegalovirus exposure and HLA in healthy donors. Overall study findings and caveats: In a later analysis, HLA-associated beta chains showed higher expansion and lower generation probabilities than comparable chains. A prior analysis recorded that most TCR beta V segments were productive about 87% or about 30% of the time. Per published accounts, TCR beta sequences correctly predicted the HLA-A and HLA-B alleles of most subjects.

The PCR was carried out with 60 Vbeta primers and 13 Jbeta primers. Per the study methods: An analysis performed later counted 73 million or so unique TCR beta chains (roughly 10 million of them shared). Clones were sequenced by immunoSEQ multiplex PCR, and TCRdb holds only the in-frame ones, with some missing. V and J calls and clone size are copied from that table; D and trimming were computed from the DNA. The sample comprises roughly 230,000 clones, 80% to 95% of which are singletons, and around 1.7% rests with the top ten. V was shortened by 4 bases and J by 4 bases, with 7 bases between the two germline ends. This CDR3 is 11 amino acids long. Looked up from germline, CDR1 is SQVTM and CDR2 is ANQGSEA.

The material sequenced was PBMCs. The receptor was isolated from a girl aged 2-9 years in good health and CMV-seronegative. The chain carries TRBV29-1 and TRBJ1-2; D is ambiguous. The CDR3 DNA reads as TGCAGCGTTGGAGGGAGCTATGGCTACACCTTC. It encodes CSVGGSYGYTF. The entire variable domain, with the rest obtained from reference TRBV29-1 and TRBJ1-2, is as follows: SAVISQKPSRDICQRGTSLTIQCQVDSQVTMMFWYRQQPGQSLTLIATANQGSEATYESGFVIDKFPISRPNLTFSTLTVSNMSPEDSSIYLCSVGGSYGYTFGSGTRLTVV.